A selection of T cell receptor beta chains follows, all from one sample in a study of graft-versus-host responses after intestinal transplantation. Antigens of these TCRs are unknown. The method was immunoSEQ multiplex PCR; TCRdb's version includes in-frame clones alone and lacks a portion of them. The sample yields fewer than 95,000 clones, over 80% seen once. This specimen consisted of unstimulated CD8+ T cells sorted from spleen or lymph node cells, obtained before intestinal transplant. These receptors came from a human donor who received an intestinal transplant. CDR3s include the opening cysteine and the closing phenylalanine or tryptophan. Fields, in order: V gene, J gene, D gene, clone size, CDR3 protein, CDR3 DNA. D genes are given only for firm matches. Some rows have no size entry. The others give once, few or many, or a class for an expanded clone.

TRBV6-1	TRBJ1-2	.	few	CASSEDIGYTF	TGTGCCAGCAGTGAAGATATAGGCTACACCTTC
TRBV5-1	TRBJ1-6	.	.	CASSSGGSGEWYNSPLHF	TGCGCCAGCAGCTCGGGAGGGTCAGGGGAGTGGTATAATTCACCCCTCCACTTT
TRBV6-5	TRBJ1-1	.	once	CASSYLQGDTEAFF	TGTGCCAGCAGTTATTTACAGGGAGACACTGAAGCTTTCTTT
TRBV4-1	TRBJ1-2	.	.	CASSQEPGVEGYTF	TGCGCCAGCAGCCAAGAACCAGGTGTTGAAGGCTACACCTTC
TRBV13	TRBJ1-1	.	.	CASSAWTGEMVAFF	TGTGCCAGCAGCGCGTGGACGGGGGAGATGGTGGCTTTCTTT
TRBV6-5	TRBJ1-4	TRBD1	.	CASSYQGEANEKLFF	TGTGCCAGCAGTTACCAGGGGGAGGCTAATGAAAAACTGTTTTTT
TRBV27	TRBJ1-5	.	.	CASSSDARQHNQPQHF	TGTGCCAGCAGTTCCGACGCTCGACAGCACAATCAGCCCCAGCATTTT
TRBV7-2	TRBJ1-1	.	.	CASSLARGIEAFF	TGTGCCAGCAGCTTAGCTAGAGGGATCGAAGCTTTCTTT
TRBV10-2	TRBJ2-5	TRBD2	once	CASSESGLAGYKTQYF	TGCGCCAGCAGTGAGTCGGGACTAGCGGGATATAAGACCCAGTACTTC
TRBV10-3	TRBJ2-7	.	.	CAVLRDTTYEQYF	TGTGCCGTCCTCCGGGACACAACCTACGAGCAGTACTTC
TRBV27	TRBJ2-7	.	.	CASSPSGAYEQYF	TGTGCCAGCAGTCCGTCAGGGGCCTACGAGCAGTACTTC
TRBV7-8	TRBJ2-7	.	.	CASSLDGTLTYEQYF	TGTGCCAGCAGCTTAGATGGGACATTGACCTACGAGCAGTACTTC
TRBV27	TRBJ1-2	.	.	CASSWAMGYGYTF	TGTGCCAGCAGCTGGGCGATGGGCTATGGCTACACCTTC
TRBV5-1	TRBJ2-2	TRBD1	once	CASSPTGGITGELFF	TGCGCCAGCAGCCCGACAGGGGGCATCACCGGGGAGCTGTTTTTT
TRBV6-5	TRBJ2-3	TRBD2	.	CASSKLAGGTDTQYF	TGTGCCAGCAGTAAACTAGCGGGAGGGACAGATACGCAGTATTTT
TRBV30	TRBJ1-6	.	medium-sized	CAWVSGIPLSPLHF	TGTGCCTGGGTTTCCGGGATCCCATTATCACCCCTCCACTTT
TRBV6-5	TRBJ1-1	.	.	CASSYDMNTEAFF	TGTGCCAGCAGTTACGACATGAACACTGAAGCTTTCTTT
TRBV4-1	TRBJ2-3	.	.	CASSQLGTDTQYF	TGCGCCAGCAGCCAATTAGGCACAGATACGCAGTATTTT
TRBV7-6	TRBJ2-3	.	.	CASSLGLTDTQYF	TGTGCCAGCAGCTTAGGACTGACAGATACGCAGTATTTT
TRBV19	TRBJ2-7	.	.	CASSLGLSYEQYF	TGTGCCAGTAGTTTAGGACTTTCCTACGAGCAGTACTTC
TRBV6-1	TRBJ2-3	TRBD1	once	CASSSGQGGTDTQYF	TGTGCCAGCAGTAGCGGACAGGGCGGGACAGATACGCAGTATTTT
TRBV4-1	TRBJ2-5	.	.	CASSQEVASQETQYF	TGCGCCAGCAGCCAAGAAGTGGCCAGCCAAGAGACCCAGTACTTC
TRBV5-1	TRBJ2-3	.	.	CASSFGTSPDTQYF	TGCGCCAGCAGCTTTGGAACTAGCCCAGATACGCAGTATTTT
TRBV19	TRBJ1-2	.	once	CASSTGVRDYGYTF	TGTGCCAGTAGTACAGGGGTAAGGGACTATGGCTACACCTTC
TRBV5-8	TRBJ1-2	TRBD1	.	CASSDRGPFSGYGYTF	TGTGCCAGCAGTGACAGGGGGCCGTTCAGTGGCTATGGCTACACCTTC
TRBV19	TRBJ2-7	.	.	CASSMGTYGEQYF	TGTGCCAGTAGTATGGGCACGTACGGCGAGCAGTACTTC
TRBV9	TRBJ2-7	TRBD1	.	CASSAFTGTGLHEQYF	TGTGCCAGCAGCGCCTTTACCGGGACAGGGCTCCACGAGCAGTACTTC
TRBV27	TRBJ2-2	.	.	CASSLRVKPGELFF	TGTGCCAGCAGTTTGCGGGTGAAGCCCGGGGAGCTGTTTTTT
TRBV11-3	TRBJ2-1	.	.	CASSLSREGDEQFF	TGTGCCAGCAGCTTGTCTAGGGAAGGGGATGAGCAGTTCTTC
TRBV19	TRBJ2-5	TRBD2	.	CASSIVSGGVETQYF	TGTGCCAGTAGTATTGTATCGGGGGGGGTGGAGACCCAGTACTTC
TRBV19	TRBJ2-7	.	.	CASKTGLDEQYF	TGTGCCAGTAAAACAGGTTTGGACGAGCAGTACTTC
TRBV19	TRBJ2-7	.	.	CASSWGSSYEQYF	TGTGCCAGTAGTTGGGGCAGCTCCTACGAGCAGTACTTC
TRBV1	TRBJ1-1	.	.	CTSSGKKMNTEAFF	TGCACCAGCAGCGGCAAAAAAATGAACACTGAAGCTTTCTTT
TRBV7-6	TRBJ1-1	TRBD1	.	CASSLANAGGLTEAFF	TGTGCCAGCAGCTTAGCCAACGCAGGGGGTCTCACTGAAGCTTTCTTT
TRBV7-9	TRBJ2-2	TRBD2	.	CASSHRTSGVGGELFF	TGTGCCAGCAGCCACCGGACTAGCGGGGTTGGCGGGGAGCTGTTTTTT
TRBV6-5	TRBJ1-5	.	few	CASSYGGGINQPQHF	TGTGCCAGCAGTTACGGTGGGGGGATCAATCAGCCCCAGCATTTT
TRBV2	TRBJ2-3	TRBD1	.	CASSKVTGGRTDTQYF	TGTGCCAGCAGTAAGGTCACAGGGGGCCGCACAGATACGCAGTATTTT
TRBV14	TRBJ2-1	TRBD1	.	CASSPEQGVYNEQFF	TGTGCCAGCAGCCCCGAACAGGGGGTCTACAATGAGCAGTTCTTC
TRBV27	TRBJ2-3	TRBD2	once	CASSPEGLAGAWDTQYF	TGTGCCAGCAGTCCCGAAGGTCTAGCGGGAGCCTGGGATACGCAGTATTTT
TRBV13	TRBJ2-2	TRBD1	.	CASSWGQTNTGELFF	TGTGCCAGCAGCTGGGGACAGACAAACACCGGGGAGCTGTTTTTT
TRBV7-9	TRBJ2-2	.	.	CASSVGGLSHRTGELFF	TGTGCCAGCAGCGTAGGGGGACTTTCCCACCGAACCGGGGAGCTGTTTTTT
TRBV23-1	TRBJ2-7	.	.	CASSQAPESSVSYEQYF	TGCGCCAGCAGTCAGGCCCCCGAATCCTCTGTTTCCTACGAGCAGTACTTC
TRBV15	TRBJ2-3	.	.	CATSRYQGFTDTQYF	TGTGCCACCAGCAGATATCAGGGGTTCACAGATACGCAGTATTTT
TRBV5-4	TRBJ1-2	.	.	CASSLERRTADYGYTF	TGTGCCAGCAGCTTGGAGCGAAGGACAGCGGACTATGGCTACACCTTC
TRBV27	TRBJ2-6	TRBD1	.	CASSPIGTRGIGVLTF	TGTGCCAGCAGTCCCATCGGGACCAGGGGGATAGGCGTCCTGACTTTC
TRBV4-1	TRBJ2-7	.	.	CASSQGTPSEDEQYF	TGCGCCAGCAGCCAAGGGACTCCTTCGGAAGATGAGCAGTACTTC
TRBV4-1	TRBJ2-5	.	once	CASSQELPNLYQETQYF	TGCGCCAGCAGCCAAGAACTACCGAATCTGTACCAAGAGACCCAGTACTTC
TRBV5-4	TRBJ2-5	.	.	CASSLYPGEGETQYF	TGTGCCAGCAGCTTGTACCCAGGGGAGGGTGAGACCCAGTACTTC
TRBV7-2	TRBJ2-2	TRBD1	.	CASSQDRVSGELFF	TGTGCCAGCAGCCAGGACAGGGTGAGCGGGGAGCTGTTTTTT
TRBV7-9	TRBJ2-1	TRBD2	once	CASNRGLAENNEQFF	TGTGCCAGCAACCGAGGACTAGCGGAAAACAATGAGCAGTTCTTC
TRBV11-2	TRBJ2-4	TRBD1	.	CASSPWGQGARGDIQYF	TGTGCCAGCAGCCCATGGGGACAGGGCGCGAGGGGGGACATTCAGTACTTC
TRBV18	TRBJ2-5	TRBD1	.	CASSLSPGTETQETQYF	TGTGCCAGCTCACTTTCACCCGGGACAGAGACCCAAGAGACCCAGTACTTC
TRBV9	TRBJ2-7	TRBD1	.	CASSAGTGYEQYF	TGTGCCAGCAGCGCCGGGACAGGGTACGAGCAGTACTTC
TRBV19	TRBJ2-7	TRBD1	.	CASTLAAGGIGEQYF	TGTGCCAGTACCTTGGCCGCAGGGGGTATCGGCGAGCAGTACTTC
TRBV30	TRBJ1-2	.	.	CAWRDNRRSNYGYTF	TGTGCCTGGAGAGATAACAGGAGATCTAACTATGGCTACACCTTC
TRBV30	TRBJ2-7	.	.	CAWSVGRGYEQYF	TGTGCCTGGAGTGTCGGCCGGGGCTACGAGCAGTACTTC
TRBV7-2	TRBJ2-2	TRBD2	.	CASSSPPGGRDGELFF	TGTGCCAGCAGCTCCCCCCCGGGGGGGCGTGACGGGGAGCTGTTTTTT
TRBV7-9	TRBJ2-5	.	.	CASSLPLMETQYF	TGTGCCAGCAGCCTACCCCTCATGGAGACCCAGTACTTC
TRBV5-6	TRBJ1-2	.	.	CASIISNFGDGYTF	TGTGCCAGCATCATATCCAACTTCGGAGATGGCTACACCTTC